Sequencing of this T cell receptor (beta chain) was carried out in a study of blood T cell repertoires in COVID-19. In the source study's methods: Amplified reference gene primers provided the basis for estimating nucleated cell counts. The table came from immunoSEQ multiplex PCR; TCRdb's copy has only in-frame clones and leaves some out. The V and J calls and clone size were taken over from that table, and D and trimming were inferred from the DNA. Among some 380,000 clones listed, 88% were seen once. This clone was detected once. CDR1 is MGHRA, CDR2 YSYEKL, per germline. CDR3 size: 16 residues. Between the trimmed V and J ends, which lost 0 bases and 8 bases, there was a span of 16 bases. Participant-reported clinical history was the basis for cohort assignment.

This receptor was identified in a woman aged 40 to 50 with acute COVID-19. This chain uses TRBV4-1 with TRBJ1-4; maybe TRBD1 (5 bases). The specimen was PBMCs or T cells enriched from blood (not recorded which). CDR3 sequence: CASSQDWSLGGEKLFF. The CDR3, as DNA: TGCGCCAGCAGCCAAGATTGGAGCCTTGGGGGGGAAAAACTGTTTTTT.